The clone carrying this TCR beta chain was found a few times. The antigen is not known. This record belongs to a study of blood T cells in healthy people across ages. Study at large: Template-switching capture recovered about one barcoded beta molecule per two T cells.

Study conclusions and caveats: Bulk PBMC profiling left naive and antigen-experienced comparisons inconclusive. The fall in TCR beta diversity per million T cells was roughly linear with age.

The authors ran a second PCR of about 6 to 11 cycles using a sample-barcoded 5' primer and a J-beta primer mix. Each TCR beta cDNA got a 12-nucleotide random molecular identifier. MiXCR, run by TCRdb on the 5' RACE reads, gives a single entry per CDR3 protein. The sample holds roughly 700,000 distinct CDR3 sequences, approximately 30% seen once. V was shortened by 1 base and J by 1 base, with 10 bases between the two germline ends. This CDR3 is built from 15 residues. Per germline, CDR1 SGHAT and CDR2 FQNNGV. This TCR was sampled from a woman older than 75 in good health. J is TRBJ2-5 and V is TRBV11-2; D not resolved. The source material was blood. The CDR3 region has the DNA TGTGCCAGCAGCTTAGTTGGAACAGTCCAAGAGACCCAGTACTTC. Protein sequence: CASSLVGTVQETQYF.